These 10 T cell receptor beta chains share one sample of origin, sequenced in a study of patients and donors after allogeneic stem cell transplantation. MiXCR, applied by TCRdb to the RT-PCR reads, yields one record per CDR3 protein. The sample includes about 230,000 distinct CDR3 sequences, 13% to 15% seen only once; the top ten take 9.5% to 13%. Input material: blood, either unsorted or a sorted T cell fraction (not recorded which). The receptors derive from a human donor who was either an allogeneic HSCT recipient or a stem cell or donor lymphocyte infusion donor (not recorded which). It is not recorded whose cells these are; they may come from a transplant donor.

This clonotype was found a few times. J is TRBJ2-7 and V is TRBV11-2, with D tentatively TRBD2 (6 bases). Trimming shortened V by 5 bases and J by 2 bases, and 13 bases separated the two germline ends. Germline V gene sequence: CDR1 SGHAT, CDR2 FQNNGV. CDR3 length: 14 residues. In DNA form, the CDR3 reads TGTGCCAGCAGCCACAGCGGGCCTACCTACGAGCAGTACTTC. The encoded protein is CASSHSGPTYEQYF.

This clonotype was seen many times. The rearrangement joins TRBV27 to TRBJ2-2; D unresolved. Trimming removed 1 base from V and 6 bases from J, with 3 bases in between. Germline CDR1 is MNHEY and CDR2 is SMNVEV (reference sequence). The CDR3 length is 12 residues. In DNA, the CDR3 is TGTGCCAGCAGTTTATTCCCCGGGGAGCTGTTTTTT. This translates into CASSLFPGELFF.

There are a few counts of this clonotype. V usage is TRBV5-1 and J usage is TRBJ2-1; 12 bases are shared with TRBD2. The CDR3 runs to 16 residues. The germline gives CDR1 SGHRS, CDR2 YFSETQ. V was pared by 0 bases and J by 7 bases, with 5 bases of the junction left unmatched. CDR3 sequence reads: CASSLASGGALNEQFF. The CDR3 DNA reads TGCGCCAGCAGCTTGGCTAGCGGGGGGGCTTTGAATGAGCAGTTCTTC.

This clonotype has a count of ten or more. In DNA, the CDR3 is TGTGCCAGCAGCCCCGAACTAGCGGGGGGACTATTCCAAAGCACAGATACGCAGTATTTT. It translates to CASSPELAGGLFQSTDTQYF. V gene TRBV11-2 combines with J gene TRBJ2-3; 12 bases are a match to TRBD2. The trim removed 5 bases at V and 0 bases at J, leaving 15 bases unmatched. The CDR3 covers 20 residues. The germline V gene encodes CDR1 SGHAT and CDR2 FQNNGV.

This clonotype was seen more than once but under ten times. The gene calls are TRBV10-3 and TRBJ1-2; 10 bases agree with TRBD1. J was trimmed by 6 bases and V by 6 bases; bases with no gene match: 7. The CDR3 length is 14 residues. CDR1 is ENHRY and CDR2 is SYGVKD in the germline V gene. The CDR3 bases are TGTGCCATCAGGAACCGGGACAGGGGACATGGCTACACCTTC. Its protein product is CAIRNRDRGHGYTF.

The genes are TRBV12-3 or TRBV12-4 and TRBJ2-2, with 7 positions matching TRBD1. J was trimmed by 7 bases and V by 7 bases; bases with no gene match: 9. The CDR3 covers 14 residues. In DNA, the CDR3 is TGTGCCAGCACCTACAGGGGCGCAGGCGGGGAGCTGTTTTTT. Amino acids: CASTYRGAGGELFF.

V and J are TRBV4-3 and TRBJ2-5; a possible D gene is TRBD2 (7 bases). Germline CDR1 is LGHNA and CDR2 is YSLEER. The CDR3 is 14 amino acids. The V end lost 1 base, the J end lost 5 bases, and 11 bases lay between the germline ends. This chain's CDR3 is CASSQGGGPETQYF. DNA of the CDR3: TGCGCCAGCAGCCAAGGGGGGGGGCCCGAGACCCAGTACTTC.

The chain links TRBV4-2 to TRBJ1-1; no definite D call. Germline CDR1 LGHNA, CDR2 YNFKEQ. CDR3 length: 19 amino acids. V was shortened by 0 bases and J by 0 bases, with 20 bases between the two germline ends. The CDR3 protein is CASSQDKRWADSMNTEAFF. In DNA, the CDR3 is TGTGCCAGCAGCCAAGATAAGAGGTGGGCGGATTCAATGAACACTGAAGCTTTCTTT.

This chain connects TRBV20-1 to TRBJ2-4; 7 bases agree with TRBD2. The length of the CDR3 is 12 residues. Germline V lookup: CDR1 DFQATT, CDR2 SNEGSKA (reference sequence). V dropped 3 bases and J dropped 16; count of bases not matched to a gene: 12. CDR3 loop: CSARVGGSSGYF. The DNA for the CDR3 is TGCAGTGCTAGGGTCGGGGGGAGCAGTGGCTACTTC.

This chain joins TRBV4-1 and TRBJ2-1; the D gene is possibly TRBD2 (6 bases). Germline assignment: CDR1 MGHRA and CDR2 YSYEKL. Trimming shortened V by 5 bases and J by 2 bases, and 16 bases separated the two germline ends. The length of the CDR3 is 16 residues. The CDR3 loop is CASSSLRLAPYNEQFF. DNA of the CDR3: TGCGCCAGCAGCTCCTTGCGGCTAGCGCCCTACAATGAGCAGTTCTTC.